This T cell receptor (beta chain) was recovered during a study of CD8+CD57+ T cells in acquired aplastic anemia. Many counts were recorded for this clonotype. CDR3 and TCR beta VDJ profiling relied on genomic DNA as the template. TCRdb reanalysed the reads using MiXCR and keeps one entry per CDR3 protein. The sample yields some 98,000 distinct CDR3 sequences, 55% to 75% seen once. Germline CDR1 is SGHAT and CDR2 is FQDESV (reference sequence). The ends were cut back, 0 bases at V and 2 bases at J, with 7 bases in the middle. This CDR3 has 14 residues. All patients picked for sequencing had shown, by flow cytometry, an expansion of CD8+CD57+ cells.

The chain couples TRBV11-1 to TRBJ2-5, with D uncertain. The TCR was taken from a human donor with aplastic anemia. Sequencing was done on a sample of sorted CD4+, CD8+, or CD8+CD57+ T cells (not recorded which) from PBMCs. DNA for the CDR3: TGTGCCAGCAGCTTAGCCGAGCGTCAAGAGACCCAGTACTTC. It yields the protein CASSLAERQETQYF.